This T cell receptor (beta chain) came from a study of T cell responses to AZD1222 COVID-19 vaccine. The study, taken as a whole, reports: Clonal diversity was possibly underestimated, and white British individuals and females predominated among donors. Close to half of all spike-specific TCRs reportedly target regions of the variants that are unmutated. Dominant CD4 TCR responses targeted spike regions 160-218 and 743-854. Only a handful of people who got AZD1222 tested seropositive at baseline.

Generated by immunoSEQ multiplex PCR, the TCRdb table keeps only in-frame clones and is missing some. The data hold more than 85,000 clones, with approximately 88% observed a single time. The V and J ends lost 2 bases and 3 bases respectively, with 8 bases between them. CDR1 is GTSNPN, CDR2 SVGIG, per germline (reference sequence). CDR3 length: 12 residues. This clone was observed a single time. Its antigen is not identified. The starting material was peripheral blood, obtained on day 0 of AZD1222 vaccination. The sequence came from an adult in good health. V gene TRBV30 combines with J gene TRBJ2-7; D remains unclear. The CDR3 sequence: CAWSRDLYEQYF. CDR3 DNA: TGTGCCTGGAGTCGAGACCTCTACGAGCAGTACTTC.